This T cell receptor (beta chain) was recorded in a study of graft-versus-host responses after intestinal transplantation. Germline assignment: CDR1 SQVTM and CDR2 ANQGSEA. The CDR3 runs 18 residues. With V trimmed by 8 bases and J by 0 bases, 17 bases remained unmatched. As for this clone: The antigen is not known.

Data came from immunoSEQ multiplex PCR; TCRdb stores just in-frame clones and leaves some out. This sample has just under 65,000 clones, with roughly 90% found just once. The sequenced sample was unstimulated CD8+ T cells sorted from spleen or lymph node cells, obtained before transplant. J is TRBJ2-1 and V is TRBV29-1; 9 bases map to TRBD2. The receptor comes from a human donor who was the organ donor for an intestinal transplant. As DNA, the CDR3 is TGCAGCTCTAGGGGGGCGGGAGGGCCTTTGGGCTCCTACAATGAGCAGTTCTTC. This codes for CSSRGAGGPLGSYNEQFF.